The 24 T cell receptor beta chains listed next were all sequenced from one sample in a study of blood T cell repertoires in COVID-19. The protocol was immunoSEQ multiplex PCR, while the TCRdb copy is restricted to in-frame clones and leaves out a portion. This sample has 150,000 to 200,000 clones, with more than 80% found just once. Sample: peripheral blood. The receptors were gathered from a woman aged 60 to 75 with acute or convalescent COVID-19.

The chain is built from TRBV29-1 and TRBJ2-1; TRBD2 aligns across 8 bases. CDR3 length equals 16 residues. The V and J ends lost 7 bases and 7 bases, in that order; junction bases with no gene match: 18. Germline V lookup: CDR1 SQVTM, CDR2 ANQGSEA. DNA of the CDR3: TGCAGCGCCCCTCGGTCGGTAGCGGGAAATCTTAATGAGCAGTTCTTC. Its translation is CSAPRSVAGNLNEQFF.

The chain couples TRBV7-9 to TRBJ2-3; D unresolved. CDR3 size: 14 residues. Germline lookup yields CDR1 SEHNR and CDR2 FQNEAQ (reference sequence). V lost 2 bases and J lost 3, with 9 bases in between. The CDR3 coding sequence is TGTGCCAGCAGCTTAAGTATCACAACAGATACGCAGTATTTT. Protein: CASSLSITTDTQYF.

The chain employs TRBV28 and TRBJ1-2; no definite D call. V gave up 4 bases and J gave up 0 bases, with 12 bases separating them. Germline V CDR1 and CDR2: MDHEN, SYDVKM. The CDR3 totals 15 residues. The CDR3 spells CASSSPRGANYGYTF. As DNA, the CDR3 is TGTGCCAGCAGTTCCCCCCGGGGAGCTAACTATGGCTACACCTTC.

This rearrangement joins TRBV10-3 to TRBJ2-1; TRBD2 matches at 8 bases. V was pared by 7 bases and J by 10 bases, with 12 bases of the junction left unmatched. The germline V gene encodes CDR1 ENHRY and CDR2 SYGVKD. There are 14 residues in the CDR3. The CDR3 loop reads CAIKGGTSGDEQFF. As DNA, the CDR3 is TGTGCCATCAAGGGAGGGACTAGTGGCGACGAGCAGTTCTTC.

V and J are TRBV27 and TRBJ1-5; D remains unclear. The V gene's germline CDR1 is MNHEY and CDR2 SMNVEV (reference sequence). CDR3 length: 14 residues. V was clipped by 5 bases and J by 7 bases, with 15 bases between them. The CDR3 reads CASSPWRVGQPQHF. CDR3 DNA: TGTGCCAGCAGTCCATGGAGGGTAGGGCAGCCCCAGCATTTT.

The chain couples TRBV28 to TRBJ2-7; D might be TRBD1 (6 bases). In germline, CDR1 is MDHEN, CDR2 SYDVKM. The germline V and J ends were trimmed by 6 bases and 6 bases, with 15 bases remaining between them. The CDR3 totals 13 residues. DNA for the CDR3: TGTGCCAGCAGCCGACCAGGGGCGGGCGAGCAGTACGTC. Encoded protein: CASSRPGAGEQYV.

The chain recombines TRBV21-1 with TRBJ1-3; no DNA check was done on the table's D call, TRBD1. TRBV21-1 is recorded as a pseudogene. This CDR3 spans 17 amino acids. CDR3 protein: CASSKSLDRGDGNTIYF. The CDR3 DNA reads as TGTGCCAGCAGCAAAAGTCTGGACAGGGGCGATGGAAACACCATATATTTT.

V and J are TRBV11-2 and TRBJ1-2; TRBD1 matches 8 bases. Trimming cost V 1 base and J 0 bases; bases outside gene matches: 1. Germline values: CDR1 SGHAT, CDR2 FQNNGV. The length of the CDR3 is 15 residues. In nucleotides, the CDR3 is TGTGCCAGCAGCTTAGTGACAGGGGCTAACTATGGCTACACCTTC. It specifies CASSLVTGANYGYTF.

The CDR3 region is CASSVTSGSQETQYF. CDR3 in DNA: TGTGCCAGCAGTGTGACTAGCGGGTCGCAAGAGACCCAGTACTTC. The gene calls are TRBV2 and TRBJ2-5; 10 bases match TRBD2. The trim removed 4 bases at V and 2 bases at J, leaving 4 bases unmatched. The CDR3 loop spans 15 amino acids. Germline CDR1 reads SNHLY; CDR2 reads FYNNEI.

The CDR3 nucleotides are TGTGCCAGCAGTTCTGGGCAGTATAGCAATCAGCCCCAGCATTTT. Translated, it gives CASSSGQYSNQPQHF. The chain couples TRBV28 to TRBJ1-5; D is unresolved. Looked up from germline, CDR1 is MDHEN and CDR2 is SYDVKM. V lost 4 bases to trimming and J lost 0 bases, with 10 bases between them. This CDR3 comprises 15 residues. Complete variable domain (other parts from reference TRBV28 and TRBJ1-5): DVKVTQSSRYLVKRTGEKVFLECVQDMDHENMFWYRQDPGLGLRLIYFSYDVKMKEKGDIPEGYSVSREKKERFSLILESASTNQTSMYLCASSSGQYSNQPQHFGDGTRLSIL.

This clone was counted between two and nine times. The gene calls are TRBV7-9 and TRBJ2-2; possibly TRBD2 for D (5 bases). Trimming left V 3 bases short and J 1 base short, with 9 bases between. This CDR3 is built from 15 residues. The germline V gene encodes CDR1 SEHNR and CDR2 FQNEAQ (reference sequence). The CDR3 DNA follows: TGTGCCAGCAGCTTTGGAGGCGTGAACACCGGGGAGCTGTTTTTT. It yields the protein CASSFGGVNTGELFF.

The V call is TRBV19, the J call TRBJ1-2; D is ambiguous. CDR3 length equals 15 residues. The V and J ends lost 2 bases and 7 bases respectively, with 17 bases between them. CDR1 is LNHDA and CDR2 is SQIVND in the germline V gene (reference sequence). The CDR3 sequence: CASSISLGLPSGYTF. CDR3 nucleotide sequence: TGTGCCAGTAGTATAAGTCTCGGACTCCCGAGTGGCTACACCTTC.

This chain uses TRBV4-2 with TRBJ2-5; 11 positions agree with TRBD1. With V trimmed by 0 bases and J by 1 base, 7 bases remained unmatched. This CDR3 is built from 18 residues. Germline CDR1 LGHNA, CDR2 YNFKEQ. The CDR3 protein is CASSQDGTGTGGQETQYF. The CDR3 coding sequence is TGTGCCAGCAGCCAAGATGGGACCGGGACAGGGGGCCAAGAGACCCAGTACTTC.

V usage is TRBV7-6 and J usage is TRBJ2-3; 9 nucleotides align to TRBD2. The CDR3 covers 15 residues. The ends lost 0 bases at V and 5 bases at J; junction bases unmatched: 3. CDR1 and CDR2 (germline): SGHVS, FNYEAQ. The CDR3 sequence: CASSLAAGGVDTQYF. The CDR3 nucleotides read TGTGCCAGCAGCTTAGCTGCGGGAGGGGTAGATACGCAGTATTTT.

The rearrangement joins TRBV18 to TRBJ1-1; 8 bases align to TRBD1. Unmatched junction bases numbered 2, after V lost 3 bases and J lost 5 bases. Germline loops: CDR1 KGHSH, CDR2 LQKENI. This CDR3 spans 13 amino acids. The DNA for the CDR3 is TGTGCCAGCTCACCGAGGACAGGGACTGAAGCTTTCTTT. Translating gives CASSPRTGTEAFF.

The CDR3 protein is CASSSGTANEKLFF. CDR3 DNA: TGCGCCAGCAGCTCCGGGACAGCCAATGAAAAACTGTTTTTT. The chain has TRBV5-1 and TRBJ1-4; 7 nucleotides align to TRBD1. V dropped 3 bases and J dropped 5; count of bases not matched to a gene: 4. The V gene's germline CDR1 is SGHRS and CDR2 YFSETQ. The CDR3 spans 14 residues.

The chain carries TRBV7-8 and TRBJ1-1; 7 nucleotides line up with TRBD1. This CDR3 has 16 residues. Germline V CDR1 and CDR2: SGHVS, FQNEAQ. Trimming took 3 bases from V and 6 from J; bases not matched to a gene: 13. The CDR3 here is CASSFSGDSRFAEAFF. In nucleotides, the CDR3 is TGTGCCAGCAGCTTTAGTGGGGACAGCCGGTTTGCTGAAGCTTTCTTT.

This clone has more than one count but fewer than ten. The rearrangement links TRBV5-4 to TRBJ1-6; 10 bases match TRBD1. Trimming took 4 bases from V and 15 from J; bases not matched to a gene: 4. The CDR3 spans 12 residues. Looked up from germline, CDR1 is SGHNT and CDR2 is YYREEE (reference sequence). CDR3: CASSPDRGHLHF. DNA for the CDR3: TGTGCCAGCAGCCCTGACAGGGGGCACCTCCACTTT.

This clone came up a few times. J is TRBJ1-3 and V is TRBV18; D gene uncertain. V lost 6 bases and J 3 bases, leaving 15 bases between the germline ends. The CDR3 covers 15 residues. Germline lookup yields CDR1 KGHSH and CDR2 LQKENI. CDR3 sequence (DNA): TGTGCCAGCTCCCTGGAGGGCTTAGGTGGAAACACCATATATTTT. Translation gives CASSLEGLGGNTIYF.

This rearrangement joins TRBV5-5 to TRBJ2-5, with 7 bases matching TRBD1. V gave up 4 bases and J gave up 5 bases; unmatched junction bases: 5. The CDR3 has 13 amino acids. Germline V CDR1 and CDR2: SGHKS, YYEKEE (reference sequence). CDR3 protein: CASSQQGMETQYF. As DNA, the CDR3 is TGTGCCAGCAGCCAACAGGGGATGGAGACCCAGTACTTC.

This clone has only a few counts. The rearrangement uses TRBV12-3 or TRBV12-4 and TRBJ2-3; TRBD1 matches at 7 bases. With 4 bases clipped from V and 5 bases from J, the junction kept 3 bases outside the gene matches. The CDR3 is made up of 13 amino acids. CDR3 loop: CASSYRGLDTQYF. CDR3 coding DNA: TGTGCCAGCAGTTACAGGGGTCTAGATACGCAGTATTTT.

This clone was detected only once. In DNA, the CDR3 is TGTGCCAGCAGTTATGGAAAGGGGGCGGGAACCTACGAGCAGTACTTC. Protein: CASSYGKGAGTYEQYF. The V call is TRBV6-2 or TRBV6-3, the J call TRBJ2-7; possible D gene TRBD1, 7 bases. Germline assignment: CDR1 MNHEY and CDR2 SVGEGT. The CDR3 length is 16 residues. Trimming removed 3 bases at V and 2 bases at J, with 17 bases between.

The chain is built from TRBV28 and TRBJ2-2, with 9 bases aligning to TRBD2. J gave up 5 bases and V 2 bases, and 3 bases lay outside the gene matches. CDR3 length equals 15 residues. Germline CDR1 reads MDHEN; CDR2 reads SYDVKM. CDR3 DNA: TGTGCCAGCAGTTTAGCGGGAGGGGGGACCGGGGAGCTGTTTTTT. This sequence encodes CASSLAGGGTGELFF.

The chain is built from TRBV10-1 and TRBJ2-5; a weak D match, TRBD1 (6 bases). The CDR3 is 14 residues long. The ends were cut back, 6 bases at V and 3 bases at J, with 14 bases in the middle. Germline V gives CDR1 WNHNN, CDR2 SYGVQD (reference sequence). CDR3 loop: CASSGKNREETQYF. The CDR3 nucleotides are TGCGCCAGCAGCGGAAAGAACAGGGAAGAGACCCAGTACTTC.